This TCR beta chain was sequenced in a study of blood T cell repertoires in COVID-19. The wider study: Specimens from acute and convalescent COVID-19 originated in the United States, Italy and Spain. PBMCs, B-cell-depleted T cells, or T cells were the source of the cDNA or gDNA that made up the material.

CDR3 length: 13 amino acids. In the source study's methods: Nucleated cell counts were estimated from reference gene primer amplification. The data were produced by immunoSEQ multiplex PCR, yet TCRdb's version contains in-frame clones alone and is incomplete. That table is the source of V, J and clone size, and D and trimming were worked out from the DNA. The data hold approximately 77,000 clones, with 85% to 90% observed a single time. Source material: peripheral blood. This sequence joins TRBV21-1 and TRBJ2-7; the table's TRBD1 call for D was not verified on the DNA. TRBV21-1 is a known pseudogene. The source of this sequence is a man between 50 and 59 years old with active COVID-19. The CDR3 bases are TGTGCCAGCATCGGGACATCCCCCTACGAGCAGTACTTC. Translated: CASIGTSPYEQYF.